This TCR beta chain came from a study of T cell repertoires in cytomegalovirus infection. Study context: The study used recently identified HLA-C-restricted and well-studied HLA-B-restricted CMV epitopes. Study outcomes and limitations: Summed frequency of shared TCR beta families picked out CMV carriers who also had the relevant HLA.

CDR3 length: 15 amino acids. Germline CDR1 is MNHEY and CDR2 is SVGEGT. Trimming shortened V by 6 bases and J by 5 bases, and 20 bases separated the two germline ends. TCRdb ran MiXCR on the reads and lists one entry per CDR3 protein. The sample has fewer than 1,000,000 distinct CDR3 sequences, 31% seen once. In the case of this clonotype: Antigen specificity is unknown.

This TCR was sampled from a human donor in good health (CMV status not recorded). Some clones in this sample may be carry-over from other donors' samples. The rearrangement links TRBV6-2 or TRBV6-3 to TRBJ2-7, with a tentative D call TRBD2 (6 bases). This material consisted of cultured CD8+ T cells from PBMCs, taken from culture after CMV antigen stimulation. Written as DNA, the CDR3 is TGTGCCAGCAGCCATGGACTGGGTAGACTAGACGAGCAGTACGTC. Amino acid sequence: CASSHGLGRLDEQYV.